Listed below are T cell receptor beta chains from one sample, sequenced in a study of blood T cell repertoires in COVID-19. Some clones are missing from TCRdb's copy, which holds only in-frame ones; the method was immunoSEQ multiplex PCR. The sample lists some 490,000 clones, 75% to 90% occurring once. The sample was peripheral blood. The source of these receptors is a human donor in a cohort sampled during active COVID-19. Both conserved end residues are part of each CDR3. The D gene is left open where the match is weak. Size tells how often a clone was seen (once, few, many) or the class of an expanded clone, and some rows leave it out.

D gene: .; V gene: TRBV15; clone size: .; CDR3 length: 16; J gene: TRBJ1-4; CDR3 protein: CATSRGQGKLNEKLFF; CDR3 DNA: TGTGCCACCAGCAGAGGTCAGGGCAAGTTAAATGAAAAACTGTTTTTT
D gene: TRBD2; V gene: TRBV4-2; clone size: .; CDR3 length: 16; J gene: TRBJ2-7; CDR3 protein: CASSQGPLAGANEQYF; CDR3 DNA: TGTGCCAGCAGCCAAGGTCCACTAGCGGGAGCTAACGAGCAGTACTTC
D gene: TRBD2; V gene: TRBV7-2; clone size: .; CDR3 length: 16; J gene: TRBJ2-7; CDR3 protein: CASSSLGLAGVGEQYF; CDR3 DNA: TGTGCCAGCAGCTCTTTGGGACTAGCGGGAGTTGGGGAGCAGTACTTC
D gene: TRBD1; V gene: TRBV7-8; clone size: .; CDR3 length: 16; J gene: TRBJ1-2; CDR3 protein: CASSPPEGRGTDGYTF; CDR3 DNA: TGTGCCAGCAGCCCCCCTGAGGGCAGGGGGACTGATGGCTACACCTTC
D gene: .; V gene: TRBV4-3; clone size: once; CDR3 length: 14; J gene: TRBJ1-6; CDR3 protein: CASSQEGGNSPLHF; CDR3 DNA: TGCGCCAGCAGCCAAGAGGGGGGGAATTCACCCCTCCACTTT
D gene: TRBD1; V gene: TRBV6-6; clone size: .; CDR3 length: 16; J gene: TRBJ2-1; CDR3 protein: CASLPRAGGRRNEQFF; CDR3 DNA: TGTGCCAGCCTCCCGCGGGCAGGGGGCAGAAGGAATGAGCAGTTCTTC
D gene: TRBD1; V gene: TRBV30; clone size: .; CDR3 length: 13; J gene: TRBJ2-2; CDR3 protein: CAWRQGSSGELFF; CDR3 DNA: TGTGCCTGGAGACAGGGGTCCTCCGGGGAGCTGTTTTTT
D gene: TRBD2; V gene: TRBV7-9; clone size: .; CDR3 length: 14; J gene: TRBJ2-1; CDR3 protein: CASSLSGARDEQFF; CDR3 DNA: TGTGCCAGCAGTTTAAGCGGGGCCAGGGATGAGCAGTTCTTC
D gene: TRBD2; V gene: TRBV19; clone size: .; CDR3 length: 17; J gene: TRBJ2-1; CDR3 protein: CASSMGGIAGEYNEQFF; CDR3 DNA: TGTGCCAGTAGTATGGGGGGGATAGCGGGAGAATACAATGAGCAGTTCTTC
D gene: TRBD2; V gene: TRBV3-1/TRBV3-2; clone size: once; CDR3 length: 14; J gene: TRBJ2-3; CDR3 protein: CASSTGTSADTQYF; CDR3 DNA: TGTGCCAGCAGCACCGGGACTAGCGCAGATACGCAGTATTTT
D gene: TRBD1; V gene: TRBV28; clone size: .; CDR3 length: 14; J gene: TRBJ2-2; CDR3 protein: CASSRDRVTGELFF; CDR3 DNA: TGTGCCAGCAGTCGGGACAGGGTCACCGGGGAGCTGTTTTTT
D gene: TRBD2; V gene: TRBV6-2/TRBV6-3; clone size: .; CDR3 length: 15; J gene: TRBJ2-7; CDR3 protein: CASSYHLAGGHEQYF; CDR3 DNA: TGTGCCAGCAGTTATCACCTAGCGGGAGGCCACGAGCAGTACTTC
D gene: TRBD1; V gene: TRBV30; clone size: .; CDR3 length: 12; J gene: TRBJ1-1; CDR3 protein: CAWSPGQLEAFF; CDR3 DNA: TGTGCCTGGAGCCCGGGACAGCTTGAAGCTTTCTTT
D gene: TRBD1; V gene: TRBV7-7; clone size: .; CDR3 length: 18; J gene: TRBJ1-3; CDR3 protein: CASRSTGGLKSSGNTIYF; CDR3 DNA: TGTGCTAGCCGCAGTACAGGGGGCCTAAAGAGCTCTGGAAACACCATATATTTT
D gene: .; V gene: TRBV2; clone size: .; CDR3 length: 15; J gene: TRBJ2-4; CDR3 protein: CASGESQVAKNIQYF; CDR3 DNA: TGTGCCAGCGGTGAGTCCCAGGTGGCCAAAAACATTCAGTACTTC
D gene: TRBD2; V gene: TRBV5-6; clone size: once; CDR3 length: 13; J gene: TRBJ2-1; CDR3 protein: CASIAAGGNEQFF; CDR3 DNA: TGTGCCAGCATCGCTGCGGGAGGAAATGAGCAGTTCTTC
D gene: .; V gene: TRBV5-4; clone size: .; CDR3 length: 15; J gene: TRBJ2-6; CDR3 protein: CASSLGLPEDNVLTF; CDR3 DNA: TGTGCCAGCAGCTTGGGCCTCCCTGAGGACAACGTCCTGACTTTC
D gene: TRBD1; V gene: TRBV2; clone size: .; CDR3 length: 15; J gene: TRBJ2-7; CDR3 protein: CASRSTGVGSYEQYF; CDR3 DNA: TGTGCCAGCAGGAGCACAGGGGTGGGGTCCTACGAGCAGTACTTC
D gene: .; V gene: TRBV11-2; clone size: .; CDR3 length: 12; J gene: TRBJ2-1; CDR3 protein: CASSPTGYEQFF; CDR3 DNA: TGTGCCAGCAGCCCGACAGGTTATGAGCAGTTCTTC
D gene: TRBD1; V gene: TRBV6-5; clone size: .; CDR3 length: 15; J gene: TRBJ2-7; CDR3 protein: CASRGTGSFTYEQYF; CDR3 DNA: TGTGCCAGCAGGGGGACAGGGAGCTTTACCTACGAGCAGTACTTC
D gene: .; V gene: TRBV7-2; clone size: .; CDR3 length: 16; J gene: TRBJ1-4; CDR3 protein: CASSLNQGPTNEKLFF; CDR3 DNA: TGTGCCAGCAGCTTAAACCAGGGCCCAACTAATGAAAAACTGTTTTTT
D gene: .; V gene: TRBV28; clone size: .; CDR3 length: 12; J gene: TRBJ1-3; CDR3 protein: CASSLSDSTIYF; CDR3 DNA: TGTGCCAGCAGTCTCTCGGACAGCACCATATATTTT
D gene: TRBD1; V gene: TRBV7-3; clone size: once; CDR3 length: 14; J gene: TRBJ2-1; CDR3 protein: CASSLGTANDEQFF; CDR3 DNA: TGTGCCAGCAGCTTGGGGACAGCCAACGATGAGCAGTTCTTC
D gene: .; V gene: TRBV7-2; clone size: .; CDR3 length: 13; J gene: TRBJ1-4; CDR3 protein: CASSFRRGEKLFF; CDR3 DNA: TGTGCCAGCAGCTTTCGCCGGGGTGAAAAACTGTTTTTT
D gene: TRBD1; V gene: TRBV11-2; clone size: once; CDR3 length: 16; J gene: TRBJ2-1; CDR3 protein: CASSVGTGIPTSEQFF; CDR3 DNA: TGTGCCAGCAGCGTGGGGACAGGGATCCCGACAAGTGAGCAGTTCTTC
D gene: TRBD2; V gene: TRBV6-2/TRBV6-3; clone size: .; CDR3 length: 15; J gene: TRBJ2-5; CDR3 protein: CASSSGREVQETQYF; CDR3 DNA: TGTGCCAGCAGTTCTGGGAGGGAGGTTCAAGAGACCCAGTACTTC
D gene: .; V gene: TRBV19; clone size: .; CDR3 length: 11; J gene: TRBJ2-5; CDR3 protein: CASSREETQYF; CDR3 DNA: TGTGCCAGTAGTCGAGAAGAGACCCAGTACTTC
D gene: .; V gene: TRBV27; clone size: .; CDR3 length: 13; J gene: TRBJ2-1; CDR3 protein: CASKNSLYNEQFF; CDR3 DNA: TGTGCCAGCAAGAACTCTCTTTACAATGAGCAGTTCTTC
D gene: TRBD1; V gene: TRBV4-3; clone size: .; CDR3 length: 18; J gene: TRBJ2-2; CDR3 protein: CASSHPKGQKANTGELFF; CDR3 DNA: TGCGCCAGCAGCCATCCAAAGGGACAGAAGGCGAACACCGGGGAGCTGTTTTTT
D gene: .; V gene: TRBV5-1; clone size: .; CDR3 length: 12; J gene: TRBJ2-5; CDR3 protein: CASSEIQETQYF; CDR3 DNA: TGCGCCAGCAGCGAGATCCAAGAGACCCAGTACTTC
D gene: .; V gene: TRBV2; clone size: .; CDR3 length: 14; J gene: TRBJ2-7; CDR3 protein: CASTGQNGAYEQYF; CDR3 DNA: TGTGCCAGCACTGGACAGAACGGGGCCTACGAGCAGTACTTC
D gene: .; V gene: TRBV7-2; clone size: .; CDR3 length: 14; J gene: TRBJ2-1; CDR3 protein: CASSLGSLRKEQFF; CDR3 DNA: TGTGCCAGCAGCTTAGGTTCCCTTAGAAAGGAGCAGTTCTTC
D gene: .; V gene: TRBV28; clone size: .; CDR3 length: 15; J gene: TRBJ1-5; CDR3 protein: CASTQGGYSNQPQHF; CDR3 DNA: TGTGCCAGCACCCAGGGCGGCTATAGCAATCAGCCCCAGCATTTT
D gene: .; V gene: TRBV6-1; clone size: .; CDR3 length: 15; J gene: TRBJ1-1; CDR3 protein: CASSETGWRYTEAFF; CDR3 DNA: TGTGCCAGCAGTGAGACAGGCTGGCGGTACACTGAAGCTTTCTTT
D gene: TRBD1; V gene: TRBV20-1; clone size: .; CDR3 length: 11; J gene: TRBJ1-5; CDR3 protein: CSARRQGHQHF; CDR3 DNA: TGCAGTGCTAGAAGACAGGGGCACCAGCATTTT
D gene: .; V gene: TRBV7-9; clone size: .; CDR3 length: 12; J gene: TRBJ1-1; CDR3 protein: CASSLVSGGGFF; CDR3 DNA: TGTGCCAGCAGCTTAGTGTCCGGGGGTGGTTTCTTT
D gene: .; V gene: TRBV28; clone size: once; CDR3 length: 12; J gene: TRBJ1-5; CDR3 protein: CATRGGVQPQHF; CDR3 DNA: TGTGCCACCCGGGGGGGGGTTCAGCCCCAGCATTTT
D gene: .; V gene: TRBV30; clone size: .; CDR3 length: 14; J gene: TRBJ1-2; CDR3 protein: CAWSAWTPVYGYTF; CDR3 DNA: TGTGCCTGGAGTGCCTGGACACCGGTCTATGGCTACACCTTC
D gene: .; V gene: TRBV29-1; clone size: few; CDR3 length: 12; J gene: TRBJ1-2; CDR3 protein: CSVEEASYGYTF; CDR3 DNA: TGCAGCGTTGAAGAGGCAAGCTATGGCTACACCTTC
D gene: TRBD1; V gene: TRBV19; clone size: few; CDR3 length: 14; J gene: TRBJ2-7; CDR3 protein: CASSFRDRAGEQYF; CDR3 DNA: TGTGCCAGTAGTTTCCGGGACAGGGCTGGCGAGCAGTACTTC
D gene: .; V gene: TRBV18; clone size: .; CDR3 length: 16; J gene: TRBJ1-2; CDR3 protein: CASSPPTLTYNYGYTF; CDR3 DNA: TGTGCCAGCTCACCGCCCACCTTGACATACAACTATGGCTACACCTTC
D gene: .; V gene: TRBV4-3; clone size: few; CDR3 length: 16; J gene: TRBJ1-3; CDR3 protein: CASSQDLLLSGNTIYF; CDR3 DNA: TGCGCCAGCAGCCAAGATCTGCTACTCTCTGGAAACACCATATATTTT
D gene: .; V gene: TRBV5-1; clone size: .; CDR3 length: 14; J gene: TRBJ2-3; CDR3 protein: CATGLGGTKDTQYF; CDR3 DNA: TGCGCCACAGGCTTAGGCGGGACCAAAGATACGCAGTATTTT
D gene: TRBD1; V gene: TRBV9; clone size: .; CDR3 length: 14; J gene: TRBJ2-3; CDR3 protein: CASSARGLTDTQYF; CDR3 DNA: TGTGCCAGCAGTGCCAGGGGGCTTACAGATACGCAGTATTTT
D gene: .; V gene: TRBV7-3; clone size: .; CDR3 length: 17; J gene: TRBJ2-4; CDR3 protein: CASSSARGRWERNIQYF; CDR3 DNA: TGTGCCAGCAGCTCTGCCCGGGGGAGGTGGGAGAGAAACATTCAGTACTTC
D gene: .; V gene: TRBV6-1; clone size: .; CDR3 length: 16; J gene: TRBJ2-3; CDR3 protein: CASSAPDRTSTDTQYF; CDR3 DNA: TGTGCCAGCAGTGCCCCAGACAGGACTAGCACAGATACGCAGTATTTT
D gene: .; V gene: TRBV7-2; clone size: few; CDR3 length: 12; J gene: TRBJ2-5; CDR3 protein: CASSSSGLSQYF; CDR3 DNA: TGTGCCAGCAGCTCAAGCGGTTTGTCCCAGTACTTC
D gene: .; V gene: TRBV7-9; clone size: .; CDR3 length: 15; J gene: TRBJ1-4; CDR3 protein: CASSLFSQGNEKLFF; CDR3 DNA: TGTGCCAGCAGCTTATTTTCTCAGGGGAACGAAAAACTGTTTTTT
D gene: TRBD1; V gene: TRBV27; clone size: .; CDR3 length: 14; J gene: TRBJ1-4; CDR3 protein: CASRATGAGEKLFF; CDR3 DNA: TGTGCCAGCAGGGCGACAGGGGCGGGTGAAAAACTGTTTTTT
D gene: .; V gene: TRBV11-2; clone size: .; CDR3 length: 16; J gene: TRBJ2-2; CDR3 protein: CASSPPRERYTGELFF; CDR3 DNA: TGTGCCAGCAGCCCACCCAGGGAAAGATACACCGGGGAGCTGTTTTTT
D gene: TRBD1; V gene: TRBV11-2; clone size: .; CDR3 length: 14; J gene: TRBJ1-1; CDR3 protein: CASTRQGAVTEAFF; CDR3 DNA: TGTGCCAGCACCCGACAGGGGGCGGTCACTGAAGCTTTCTTT
D gene: TRBD1; V gene: TRBV7-9; clone size: .; CDR3 length: 15; J gene: TRBJ1-6; CDR3 protein: CASSRRQGANSPLHF; CDR3 DNA: TGTGCCAGCAGCCGCCGACAGGGTGCTAATTCACCCCTCCACTTT
D gene: .; V gene: TRBV5-1; clone size: .; CDR3 length: 15; J gene: TRBJ2-2; CDR3 protein: CASSGTGLGTGELFF; CDR3 DNA: TGCGCCAGCAGCGGAACAGGGCTGGGCACCGGGGAGCTGTTTTTT
D gene: TRBD2; V gene: TRBV25-1; clone size: few; CDR3 length: 15; J gene: TRBJ2-1; CDR3 protein: CASSELSGRADEQFF; CDR3 DNA: TGTGCCAGCAGTGAATTAAGCGGGAGGGCAGATGAGCAGTTCTTC
D gene: .; V gene: TRBV5-1; clone size: .; CDR3 length: 14; J gene: TRBJ2-7; CDR3 protein: CASSLGIRSYEQYF; CDR3 DNA: TGCGCCAGCAGCTTGGGTATTAGATCCTACGAGCAGTACTTC
D gene: TRBD1; V gene: TRBV6-2/TRBV6-3; clone size: .; CDR3 length: 15; J gene: TRBJ1-2; CDR3 protein: CASSRDTGADYGYTF; CDR3 DNA: TGTGCCAGCAGCAGAGACACAGGGGCAGACTATGGCTACACCTTC
D gene: .; V gene: TRBV10-3; clone size: .; CDR3 length: 14; J gene: TRBJ2-3; CDR3 protein: CAISEWGDTDTQYF; CDR3 DNA: TGTGCCATCAGTGAGTGGGGGGACACAGATACGCAGTATTTT
D gene: .; V gene: TRBV19; clone size: .; CDR3 length: 15; J gene: TRBJ1-3; CDR3 protein: CASSPRQASGNTIYF; CDR3 DNA: TGTGCCAGTAGTCCACGACAGGCCTCTGGAAACACCATATATTTT
D gene: TRBD2; V gene: TRBV7-3; clone size: .; CDR3 length: 14; J gene: TRBJ2-3; CDR3 protein: CASSLNRRAGDPSW; CDR3 DNA: TGTGCCAGCAGCTTAAACCGTAGGGCGGGAGATCCCTCATGG
D gene: .; V gene: TRBV29-1; clone size: .; CDR3 length: 14; J gene: TRBJ2-7; CDR3 protein: CSVYKDGSSYEQYF; CDR3 DNA: TGCAGCGTTTATAAGGACGGGAGCTCCTACGAGCAGTACTTC